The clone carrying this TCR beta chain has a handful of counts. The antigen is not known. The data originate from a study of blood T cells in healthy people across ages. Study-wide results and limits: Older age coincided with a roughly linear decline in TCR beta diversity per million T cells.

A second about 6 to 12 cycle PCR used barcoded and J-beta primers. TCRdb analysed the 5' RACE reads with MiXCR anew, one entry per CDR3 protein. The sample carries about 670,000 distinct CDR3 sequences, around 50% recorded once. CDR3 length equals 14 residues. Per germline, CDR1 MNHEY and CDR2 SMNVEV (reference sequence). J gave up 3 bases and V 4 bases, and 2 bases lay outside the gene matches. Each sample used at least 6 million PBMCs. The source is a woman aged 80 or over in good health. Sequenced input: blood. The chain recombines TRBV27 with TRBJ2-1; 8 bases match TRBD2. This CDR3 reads CASSYSGSYNEQFF. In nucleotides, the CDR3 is TGTGCCAGCAGTTACAGCGGGAGCTACAATGAGCAGTTCTTC.